The 18 T cell receptor beta chains below were found in one sample sequenced in a study of patients and donors after allogeneic stem cell transplantation. TCRdb processed the RT-PCR reads anew with MiXCR; each CDR3 protein has one entry. The table records 200,000 to 250,000 distinct CDR3 sequences, 11% to 15% of them present only once. The source material was blood, either unsorted or a sorted T cell fraction (not recorded which). The receptor set was obtained from a human donor who was either an allogeneic HSCT recipient or a stem cell or donor lymphocyte infusion donor (not recorded which). It is not recorded whose cells these are; they may come from a transplant donor.

This clonotype was seen at least ten times. The V call is TRBV27, the J call TRBJ2-3; no definite D call. CDR1 MNHEY and CDR2 SMNVEV come from the germline V gene (reference sequence). The CDR3 totals 14 residues. The V end was cut by 2 bases, the J end by 2 bases, with 8 bases between. CDR3 region: CASSLGIFTDTQYF. CDR3 nucleotide sequence: TGTGCCAGCAGTTTAGGGATTTTCACAGATACGCAGTATTTT.

This chain uses TRBV10-3 with TRBJ2-3, with TRBD2 as a possible D gene (6 bases). Germline V gene data show CDR1 as ENHRY and CDR2 as SYGVKD. CDR3 length: 16 amino acids. V lost 8 bases and J lost 5, with 23 bases in between. In nucleotides, the CDR3 is TGTGCCATCGGCCCCGGTTTGGCGGGGCTTAAAGATACGCAGTATTTT. It encodes CAIGPGLAGLKDTQYF.

The chain combines TRBV24-1 with TRBJ1-5; D uncertain. Germline V lookup: CDR1 KGHDR, CDR2 SFDVKD. The CDR3 totals 16 residues. Trimming removed 3 bases at V and 1 base at J, with 12 bases between. This chain's CDR3 is CATSDAFGGSNQPQHF. DNA for the CDR3: TGTGCCACCAGTGATGCCTTTGGAGGGAGCAATCAGCCCCAGCATTTT.

The CDR3 DNA reads TGTGCCAGCAGTCAGGGACTAGCCTCCAATGAGCAGTTCTTC. This sequence encodes CASSQGLASNEQFF. The J gene is TRBJ2-1, the V gene TRBV6-1; 9 nucleotides align to TRBD2. CDR1 MNHNS and CDR2 SASEGT come from the germline V gene. The V and J ends lost 5 bases and 6 bases, in that order; junction bases with no gene match: 5. The length of the CDR3 is 14 residues.

A few counts support this clonotype. The chain employs TRBV4-1 and TRBJ2-1, with 13 bases aligning to TRBD2. Germline V gene data show CDR1 as MGHRA and CDR2 as YSYEKL. The V gene end was trimmed by 5 bases and the J gene end by 6 bases; junction bases not matched to a gene: 4. The CDR3 is 15 amino acids. The CDR3 reads CASSKGLAGVNEQFF. CDR3 coding DNA: TGCGCCAGCAGCAAAGGACTAGCGGGAGTCAATGAGCAGTTCTTC.

This clonotype was seen a handful of times. The chain recombines TRBV19 with TRBJ1-5; 7 bases map to TRBD1. The V segment lost 5 bases and the J segment 7 bases; nucleotides outside the gene matches: 8. Germline assignment: CDR1 LNHDA and CDR2 SQIVND (reference sequence). The CDR3 contains 14 residues. DNA for the CDR3: TGTGCCAGTAGTTTTGACAGGGCGGAGCAGCCCCAGCATTTT. This encodes CASSFDRAEQPQHF.

The sample holds a few counts of this clonotype. This chain uses TRBV7-3 with TRBJ2-7; the D is unclear. The length of the CDR3 is 13 residues. Germline values: CDR1 SGHTA, CDR2 FQGTGA. V gave up 10 bases and J gave up 2 bases, with 15 bases separating them. The chain's CDR3 is CAILPGQTYEQYF. For the CDR3, the DNA is TGTGCCATCCTACCCGGGCAGACCTACGAGCAGTACTTC.

The chain joins TRBV20-1 to TRBJ2-7; TRBD1 agrees at 7 bases. The CDR3 contains 12 residues. Unmatched junction bases numbered 6, after V lost 7 bases and J lost 3 bases. Per germline, CDR1 DFQATT and CDR2 SNEGSKA (reference sequence). The CDR3 region is CSGVQGDYEQYF. The CDR3 nucleotides read TGCAGTGGGGTGCAGGGGGACTACGAGCAGTACTTC.

V and J are TRBV5-1 and TRBJ1-2; tentatively, D is TRBD1 (6 bases). V was clipped by 4 bases and J by 7 bases, with 23 bases between them. The CDR3 totals 16 residues. CDR1 SGHRS and CDR2 YFSETQ come from the germline V gene. The CDR3: CASSVDGRTLGGGYTF. CDR3 DNA sequence: TGCGCCAGCAGCGTAGACGGGAGGACATTAGGGGGTGGCTACACCTTC.

This clonotype was observed a handful of times. V is TRBV20-1 and J is TRBJ2-5; possible D gene TRBD2, 7 bases. V was shortened by 3 bases and J by 6 bases, with 17 bases between the two germline ends. Germline V gene lookup returns CDR1 DFQATT and CDR2 SNEGSKA (reference sequence). The CDR3 contains 14 residues. In DNA, the CDR3 is TGCAGTGCTAGTAAGGGGGGGACGTGGAAGACCCAGTACTTC. It yields the protein CSASKGGTWKTQYF.

This clonotype was seen at least ten times. V usage is TRBV6-1 and J usage is TRBJ1-5; 11 positions agree with TRBD1. This CDR3 is built from 14 residues. V shed 3 bases and J 6 bases; nucleotides not matched to a gene: 1. Germline lookup yields CDR1 MNHNS and CDR2 SASEGT. For the CDR3, the DNA is TGTGCCAGCAGTGAGGGACAGGGGGGTCAGCCCCAGCATTTT. Translated, it gives CASSEGQGGQPQHF.

The table lists this clonotype with a few counts. Just one base apart from a much larger clone, this may be a read error. The gene calls are TRBV3-1 and TRBJ2-2; tentatively, D is TRBD1 (5 bases). Trimming took off 0 bases at V and 7 bases at J, with 18 bases between the two ends. The CDR3 totals 17 residues. The V gene's germline CDR1 is LGHDT and CDR2 YNNKEL (reference sequence). CDR3 loop: CASSQDRNKGPVGELFF. In DNA, the CDR3 is TGTGCCAGCAGCCAAGATAGGAACAAGGGGCCGGTCGGGGAGCTGTTTTTT.

This clonotype was observed a handful of times. This sequence joins TRBV11-2 and TRBJ1-5, with D perhaps TRBD1 (5 bases). Per the germline V gene, CDR1 is SGHAT and CDR2 is FQNNGV. V lost 4 bases and J 1 base, leaving 11 bases between the germline ends. This CDR3 region has 15 residues. The CDR3 DNA reads as TGTGCCAGCAGCTCCCAACCAGGGAGCAATCAGCCCCAGCATTTT. Translated: CASSSQPGSNQPQHF.

This clonotype showed up just a few times. This rearrangement joins TRBV11-3 to TRBJ1-1, with D hard to call. Germline loops: CDR1 SGHNT, CDR2 YENEEA. Between the trimmed V and J ends, which lost 5 bases and 1 base, there was a span of 14 bases. The CDR3 runs to 15 residues. In nucleotides, the CDR3 is TGTGCCAGCAGCACCCAAGGGATGTGGAACACTGAAGCTTTCTTT. It specifies CASSTQGMWNTEAFF.

The rearrangement uses TRBV20-1 and TRBJ2-1, with 8 bases fitting TRBD2. This CDR3 is 15 amino acids long. Germline lookup yields CDR1 DFQATT and CDR2 SNEGSKA (reference sequence). The CDR3 reads CIPGGVPSSYNEQFF. The CDR3 DNA reads TGCATCCCCGGGGGGGTCCCGAGCTCCTACAATGAGCAGTTCTTC.

The J gene is TRBJ1-4, the V gene TRBV7-9; 12 bases are a match to TRBD1. Germline CDR1 is SEHNR and CDR2 is FQNEAQ (reference sequence). Trimming cost V 5 bases and J 10 bases; bases outside gene matches: 8. The length of the CDR3 is 15 residues. This CDR3 is CASSPGTGGFVKLFF. The DNA for the CDR3 is TGTGCCAGCAGCCCGGGGACAGGGGGCTTCGTAAAACTGTTTTTT.

This clonotype was counted a few times. V is TRBV7-2 and J is TRBJ1-5; the D gene is possibly TRBD1 (6 bases). Trimming took off 4 bases at V and 3 bases at J, with 10 bases between the two ends. Germline values: CDR1 SGHTA, CDR2 FQGNSA. The CDR3 consists of 14 residues. The CDR3 DNA follows: TGTGCCAGCAGCTCGACAGGATTCAATCAGCCCCAGCATTTT. This sequence encodes CASSSTGFNQPQHF.

This clonotype has just a few counts. V usage is TRBV6-2 or TRBV6-3 and J usage is TRBJ2-7, with 8 nucleotides matching TRBD2. CDR1 and CDR2 (germline): MNHEY, SVGEGT. The junction had 6 bases not matched to a gene; V was cut back by 5 bases and J by 3 bases. The CDR3 is 14 residues long. The chain's CDR3 is CASSPPGLVYEQYF. CDR3 nucleotides: TGTGCCAGCAGTCCACCGGGACTAGTCTACGAGCAGTACTTC.